The 14 T cell receptor beta chains reported below all come from one sample, sequenced in a study of shared clonotypes between healthy human individuals. Repertoires were generated with immunoSEQ multiplex PCR, while TCRdb's copy carries only in-frame clones and drops some. The sample shows over a million clones, around 95% of them seen only once. Sequencing input: naive CD4+ T cells sorted from blood. Documented subset: CD45RA+ positively selected. These receptors came from a man aged 30 to 45 in good health.

CDR3 DNA sequence: TGTGCCAGCAGCTTCCGCTACGAGCAGTACTTC. As protein: CASSFRYEQYF. This chain links TRBV7-9 with TRBJ2-7, with no clear D. The V and J ends lost 3 bases and 3 bases respectively, with 3 bases between them. Germline-derived CDR1 and CDR2 are SEHNR and FQNEAQ (reference sequence). This CDR3 has 11 residues.

Details on this clone: The identical CDR3 is also encoded by other nucleotide sequences in the sample. This chain connects TRBV5-1 to TRBJ2-1; D perhaps matches TRBD2 (6 bases). The CDR3 covers 15 residues. Germline CDR1 SGHRS, CDR2 YFSETQ. Trimming took off 0 bases at V and 6 bases at J, with 13 bases between the two ends. CDR3 sequence reads: CASSLAGVGGNEQFF. Written as DNA, the CDR3 is TGCGCCAGCAGCTTGGCTGGAGTGGGGGGCAATGAGCAGTTCTTC.

The table lists this clone with a count of one. DNA for the CDR3: TGTGCCAGCTCACCACGCACGAATACTAACTATGGCTACACCTTC. Amino acids: CASSPRTNTNYGYTF. This chain links TRBV18 with TRBJ1-2; unclear D gene. CDR3 length equals 15 residues. The germline V gene encodes CDR1 KGHSH and CDR2 LQKENI. Trimming took 1 base from V and 0 from J, leaving 9 bases between them. The full variable domain, rest sourced from reference TRBV18 and TRBJ1-2, is NAGVMQNPRHLVRRRGQEARLRCSPMKGHSHVYWYRQLPEEGLKFMVYLQKENIIDESGMPKERFSAEFPKEGPSILRIQQVVRGDSAAYFCASSPRTNTNYGYTFGSGTRLTVV.

The table lists this clone with a few counts. The rearrangement joins TRBV6-5 to TRBJ1-5, with D uncertain. This CDR3 has 16 amino acids. The V end was cut by 4 bases, the J end by 5 bases, with 18 bases between. Germline V CDR1 and CDR2: MNHEY, SVGAGI. The DNA for the CDR3 is TGTGCCAGCAGTTCTGGACCGGGTCTCCCCTATCAGCCCCAGCATTTT. Its translation is CASSSGPGLPYQPQHF.

J is TRBJ2-3 and V is TRBV5-1; D remains ambiguous. The germline gives CDR1 SGHRS, CDR2 YFSETQ. CDR3 length equals 14 residues. Trimming left V 2 bases short and J 2 bases short, with 9 bases between. The CDR3 loop is CASSLEIATDTQYF. CDR3 bases: TGCGCCAGCAGCTTAGAGATCGCCACAGATACGCAGTATTTT.

This clone was seen once. The gene calls are TRBV7-2 and TRBJ2-2; TRBD1 matches 7 bases. Germline CDR1 is SGHTA and CDR2 is FQGNSA. J lost 4 bases, V lost 1 base, and 0 bases had no gene match. CDR3 size: 14 residues. The CDR3 DNA reads as TGTGCCAGCAGCTTAGAGGGGGCCACCGGGGAGCTGTTTTTT. Amino acids: CASSLEGATGELFF. The whole variable domain, remainder taken from reference TRBV7-2 and TRBJ2-2, is GAGVSQSPSNKVTEKGKDVELRCDPISGHTALYWYRQSLGQGLEFLIYFQGNSAPDKSGLPSDRFSAERTGGSVSTLTIQRTQQEDSAVYLCASSLEGATGELFFGEGSRLTVL.

The genes are TRBV7-8 and TRBJ2-7, with 7 bases matching TRBD1. Losses at the gene ends were 2 bases for V and 3 bases for J; bases not matched to a gene: 10. Germline V gene lookup returns CDR1 SGHVS and CDR2 FQNEAQ. CDR3 length: 16 amino acids. The CDR3, as DNA: TGTGCCAGCAGCTTACCACCCCAGGGGACAGACTACGAGCAGTACTTC. Its translation is CASSLPPQGTDYEQYF.

This chain joins TRBV6-5 and TRBJ2-7; 12 positions match TRBD2. The ends lost 6 bases at V and 3 bases at J; junction bases unmatched: 3. This CDR3 region has 14 residues. CDR1 MNHEY and CDR2 SVGAGI come from the germline V gene. This CDR3 reads CASRELAGGYEQYF. DNA of the CDR3: TGTGCCAGCAGGGAACTAGCGGGAGGCTACGAGCAGTACTTC.

This chain connects TRBV4-1 to TRBJ2-2; no clear D. Per germline, CDR1 MGHRA and CDR2 YSYEKL. Between the trimmed V and J ends, which lost 0 bases and 0 bases, there was a span of 11 bases. CDR3 length: 17 amino acids. The CDR3, as DNA: TGCGCCAGCAGCCAAGATTTTAGTTCCGCGAACACCGGGGAGCTGTTTTTT. It codes for CASSQDFSSANTGELFF.

Of note for this clone: Distinct nucleotide sequences in the sample also encode this CDR3. V and J are TRBV10-3 and TRBJ1-5; 8 positions agree with TRBD1. Unmatched junction bases numbered 1, after V lost 2 bases and J lost 4 bases. The CDR3 extends over 14 amino acids. Germline V lookup: CDR1 ENHRY, CDR2 SYGVKD. The DNA for the CDR3 is TGTGCCATCAGTGAGGGGGACAGGAATCAGCCCCAGCATTTT. It is translated as CAISEGDRNQPQHF.

This rearrangement joins TRBV2 to TRBJ2-3; 11 nucleotides agree with TRBD2. The CDR3 loop spans 15 amino acids. Germline CDR1 and CDR2: SNHLY and FYNNEI. Germline trimming cut 6 bases from V and 3 bases from J; bases unmatched to any gene: 5. CDR3: CASSRLAGLTDTQYF. The CDR3 bases are TGTGCCAGCAGCCGACTAGCGGGGCTGACAGATACGCAGTATTTT.

The rearrangement links TRBV11-2 to TRBJ2-7, with a weak D call TRBD1 (6 bases). The germline gives CDR1 SGHAT, CDR2 FQNNGV. The V end was cut by 4 bases, the J end by 4 bases, with 14 bases between. The CDR3 consists of 14 residues. In DNA, the CDR3 is TGTGCCAGCAGCTCCGGGACAAGAAAGTACGAGCAGTACTTC. It encodes CASSSGTRKYEQYF.

V usage is TRBV18 and J usage is TRBJ1-5; D unclear. The germline V gene encodes CDR1 KGHSH and CDR2 LQKENI. The CDR3 runs to 14 residues. V was clipped by 3 bases and J by 7 bases, with 13 bases between them. The CDR3 DNA follows: TGTGCCAGCTCACCTATACAAGTGGGGCAGCCCCAGCATTTT. This gives the protein CASSPIQVGQPQHF.

The chain links TRBV2 to TRBJ2-1; D not certain. The CDR3 covers 12 residues. The germline gives CDR1 SNHLY, CDR2 FYNNEI. Trimming left V 4 bases short and J 7 bases short, with 8 bases between. The CDR3 protein is CASSARLNEQFF. The DNA for the CDR3 is TGTGCCAGCAGTGCCCGCTTAAATGAGCAGTTCTTC. The full variable domain, completed using reference TRBV2 and TRBJ2-1, is EPEVTQTPSHQVTQMGQEVILRCVPISNHLYFYWYRQILGQKVEFLVSFYNNEISEKSEIFDDQFSVERPDGSNFTLKIRSTKLEDSAMYFCASSARLNEQFFGPGTRLTVL.